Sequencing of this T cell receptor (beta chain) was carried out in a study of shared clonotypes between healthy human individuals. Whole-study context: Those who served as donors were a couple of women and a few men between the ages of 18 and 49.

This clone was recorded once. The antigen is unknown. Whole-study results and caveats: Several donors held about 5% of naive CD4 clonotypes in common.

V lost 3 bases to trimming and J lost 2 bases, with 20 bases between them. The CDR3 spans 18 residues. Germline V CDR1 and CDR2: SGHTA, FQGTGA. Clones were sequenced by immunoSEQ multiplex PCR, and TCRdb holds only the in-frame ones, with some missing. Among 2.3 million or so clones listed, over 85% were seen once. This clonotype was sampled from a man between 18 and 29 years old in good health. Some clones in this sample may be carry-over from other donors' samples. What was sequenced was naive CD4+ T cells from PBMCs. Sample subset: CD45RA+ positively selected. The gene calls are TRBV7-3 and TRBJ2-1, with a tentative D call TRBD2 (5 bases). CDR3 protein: CASSFDSTSFGAYNEQFF. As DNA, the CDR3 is TGTGCCAGCAGCTTTGATAGTACTAGTTTTGGAGCCTACAATGAGCAGTTCTTC.